A selection of T cell receptor beta chains follows, all from one sample in a study of cytomegalovirus exposure and HLA in healthy donors. The method was immunoSEQ multiplex PCR; TCRdb's version includes in-frame clones alone and lacks a portion of them. The sample has roughly 100,000 clones; more than 75% are singletons. What was sequenced was PBMCs. The receptors originated from a woman aged 45-60 years in good health and CMV-seropositive. Both conserved end residues are part of each CDR3. A D gene is named only where the DNA matches it firmly. Rows may omit the clone size; those that give it use once, few, many or a size class.

d_call	clone_size	j_call	v_call	cdr3_nt	cdr3_aa
TRBD1	.	TRBJ1-4	TRBV19	TGTGCCAGTAGTCACGGTGGGACAGGGAGCAATGAAAAACTGTTTTTT	CASSHGGTGSNEKLFF
TRBD1	.	TRBJ1-4	TRBV6-5	TGTGCCAGCAGTTACTCCCGGACAGGTTTTAATGAAAAACTGTTTTTT	CASSYSRTGFNEKLFF
.	.	TRBJ2-3	TRBV29-1	TGCAGCGGACTAGTCTCCCGGTGGACAGATACGCAGTATTTT	CSGLVSRWTDTQYF
.	.	TRBJ1-6	TRBV19	TGTGCCAGTAGTATAAGCGCCAGGGGAAATTCACCCCTCCACTTT	CASSISARGNSPLHF
.	few	TRBJ2-7	TRBV7-9	TGTTCCAGCAGCGGGGAGGGGACATCCCTCGACTCCTACGAGCAGTACTTC	CSSSGEGTSLDSYEQYF
.	.	TRBJ1-2	TRBV9	TGTGCCAGCAGCGTAGCTAGGGGTAACTATGGCTACACCTTC	CASSVARGNYGYTF
.	few	TRBJ1-1	TRBV28	TGTGCCAGCAGTTTATCCAATTCATTGAACACTGAAGCTTTCTTT	CASSLSNSLNTEAFF
TRBD1	few	TRBJ1-4	TRBV7-6	TGTGCCAGCAGCACTTCCGGGACAGGGAATGAAAAACTGTTTTTT	CASSTSGTGNEKLFF
.	.	TRBJ1-1	TRBV30	TGTGCCTGGAAAGAGTGGGGGGGAACAGACACTGAAGCTTTCTTT	CAWKEWGGTDTEAFF
TRBD1	.	TRBJ1-3	TRBV7-9	TGTGCCAGCAGTAGACAGGGCTCTGGAAACACCATATATTTT	CASSRQGSGNTIYF
.	.	TRBJ1-1	TRBV4-3	TGCGCCAGCAGCCAAGAATTACAAACAGGTGAAGCTTTCTTT	CASSQELQTGEAFF
TRBD1	.	TRBJ1-5	TRBV2	TGTGCCAGCAACCTAGACAGGGCATGGCAGCCCCAGCATTTT	CASNLDRAWQPQHF
.	.	TRBJ1-1	TRBV6-6	TGTGCCAGCAGTTTAGACAGGAACACTGAAGCTTTCTTT	CASSLDRNTEAFF
.	.	TRBJ1-2	TRBV20-1	TGCAGTGCTCGGACAGTTGTAAGCTACACCTTC	CSARTVVSYTF
TRBD1	few	TRBJ1-4	TRBV23-1	TGCGCCAGCAAACCGCAGGGGGCAACTAATGAAAAACTGTTTTTT	CASKPQGATNEKLFF
.	.	TRBJ1-1	TRBV19	TGTGCCAGTAGTATTGGGGCCCAGGGCCGAGCTTTCTTT	CASSIGAQGRAFF
TRBD1	.	TRBJ2-3	TRBV7-9	TGTGCCAGCAGCCCCGGGACAGGCAGGGCCGATACGCAGTATTTT	CASSPGTGRADTQYF
.	.	TRBJ1-5	TRBV6-8	TGTGCCAGCACCACGTGGGAGCATCAGCCCCAGCATTTT	CASTTWEHQPQHF
.	.	TRBJ2-7	TRBV7-2	TGTGCCAGCAGCTTAGCACAGGTGAAGTACGAGCAGTACTTC	CASSLAQVKYEQYF
.	.	TRBJ2-7	TRBV6-1	TGTGCCAGCAGCCCCCAGGGTTATTACGAGCAGTACTTC	CASSPQGYYEQYF
.	.	TRBJ1-2	TRBV11-1	TGTGCCAGCAGCTTGGGGAGCGCAGGGGTCCACTATGGCTACACCTTC	CASSLGSAGVHYGYTF
TRBD1	.	TRBJ2-2	TRBV7-3	TGTGCCAGCAGCCCTACAGGGGCCGGGGAGCTGTTTTTT	CASSPTGAGELFF
.	.	TRBJ1-2	TRBV9	TGTGCCAGCAGCGTATCAGGTGTAAATGGCTACACCTTC	CASSVSGVNGYTF
.	.	TRBJ1-6	TRBV5-1	TGCGCCAGCAGCTTGGTGGCCCCGGGGTCACCCCTCCACTTT	CASSLVAPGSPLHF
.	once	TRBJ2-3	TRBV30	TGTGCCTGGAGTTTTAGTAAGCGTTCTAGCACAGATACGCAGTATTTT	CAWSFSKRSSTDTQYF
.	once	TRBJ1-2	TRBV6-1	TGTGCCAGCAGTGAGGGCCACACAGTCCGCTATGGCTACACCTTC	CASSEGHTVRYGYTF
.	.	TRBJ1-3	TRBV18	TGTGCCAGCTCACCTCAAGGGGTGAGGGGAAACACCATATATTTT	CASSPQGVRGNTIYF
.	.	TRBJ2-5	TRBV28	TGTGCCAGCAGGTCCGGCCTAGGCGGCCAAGAGACCCAGTACTTC	CASRSGLGGQETQYF
.	.	TRBJ1-5	TRBV28	TGTGCCAGCAGTCCTTTAAACCTATATAGCAATCAGCCCCAGCATTTT	CASSPLNLYSNQPQHF
.	.	TRBJ1-1	TRBV19	TGTGCCAGTAGCCCTCAGGGTTGGAGCACTGAAGCTTTCTTT	CASSPQGWSTEAFF
.	.	TRBJ1-6	TRBV11-2	TGTGCCAGCAGCTATAACAGGGTTTCACCCCTCCACTTT	CASSYNRVSPLHF
.	.	TRBJ2-1	TRBV28	TGTGCCAGCAGCGGACAGCCTCCCTCCTACAATGAGCAGTTCTTC	CASSGQPPSYNEQFF
TRBD1	.	TRBJ1-5	TRBV18	TGTGCCAGCTCGCTGGGGACAGGGGGCTATCAGCCCCAGCATTTT	CASSLGTGGYQPQHF
.	.	TRBJ1-3	TRBV7-2	TGTGCCAGCAGCTTAGCAGATCCAGGGCTTACTGGAAACACCATATATTTT	CASSLADPGLTGNTIYF
.	.	TRBJ2-2	TRBV5-4	TGTGCCAGCAGCCTGGGGGGACTTGCGAACACCGGGGAGCTGTTTTTT	CASSLGGLANTGELFF
.	once	TRBJ2-1	TRBV13	TGTGCCAGCAGCTTAGAGGCAGGGCGGTACAATGGGCAGTTCTTC	CASSLEAGRYNGQFF
TRBD2	.	TRBJ2-3	TRBV4-1	TGCGCCAGCAGCCAAGTCGGGAGGAGTTCGCAGTATTTT	CASSQVGRSSQYF
.	few	TRBJ1-6	TRBV6-1	TGTGCCAGCAGTTCTGATCGCAATACTAGGCCCCTCCACTTT	CASSSDRNTRPLHF
.	.	TRBJ2-7	TRBV7-3	TGTGCCAGCAGCTTAAAAGCCACTTTCGAGCAGTACTTC	CASSLKATFEQYF
.	.	TRBJ1-3	TRBV15	TGTGCCACCAGCAGAGCAAAAGGAAACACCATATATTTT	CATSRAKGNTIYF
TRBD1	many	TRBJ1-1	TRBV27	TGTGCCAGCAGTTTAACCGGGACAGGGATCGACGAAGCTTTCTTT	CASSLTGTGIDEAFF
.	.	TRBJ2-7	TRBV6-1	TGTGCCAGCAGTGAACAAGACAGCATTGTAGAGCAGTACTTC	CASSEQDSIVEQYF
TRBD2	.	TRBJ2-2	TRBV4-3	TGCGCCAGCAGCCAAGATCTACTAGCGGGAGTCGCGAACACCGGGGAGCTGTTTTTT	CASSQDLLAGVANTGELFF
.	once	TRBJ1-1	TRBV10-3	TGTGCCACCCGCCCCCCGGGACTACGAACTGAAGCTTTCTTT	CATRPPGLRTEAFF
TRBD1	once	TRBJ2-5	TRBV29-1	TGCAGCGCATACGGGACAGGGAGGGAAACCCAGTACTTC	CSAYGTGRETQYF
.	.	TRBJ2-7	TRBV29-1	TGCAGCGTTTACGGGGAGGGGGGCGTAACCTACGAGCAGTACTTC	CSVYGEGGVTYEQYF